This is a list of T cell receptor beta chains from one sample in a study of Graves' ophthalmopathy and Graves' hyperthyroidism. TCRdb independently ran MiXCR on the multiplex PCR reads; one entry per CDR3 protein. The profile shows about 380,000 distinct CDR3 sequences, approximately 15% of them singletons. Sequencing was done on a sample of peripheral blood. The origin of the receptors is a woman under 30 with stable Graves' hyperthyroidism. The CDR3 runs from the conserved cysteine through the conserved F or W. D genes are given only for firm matches. A clone size is listed for some rows: how often the clone was seen (once, few, many), or a class if it is expanded.

d_call: .; v_call: TRBV7-2; j_call: TRBJ1-2; clone_size: many; cdr3_length: 12; cdr3_aa: CASSLEKGGYTF; cdr3_nt: TGTGCCAGCAGCTTAGAAAAGGGTGGCTACACCTTC
d_call: .; v_call: TRBV6-1; j_call: TRBJ1-2; clone_size: .; cdr3_length: 13; cdr3_aa: CASRLYTGRGYTF; cdr3_nt: TGTGCCAGCAGACTGTACACCGGACGTGGCTACACCTTC
d_call: TRBD1; v_call: TRBV19; j_call: TRBJ1-2; clone_size: many; cdr3_length: 11; cdr3_aa: CATRQGGGYTF; cdr3_nt: TGTGCCACCCGACAGGGAGGTGGCTACACCTTC
d_call: .; v_call: TRBV11-2; j_call: TRBJ2-6; clone_size: once; cdr3_length: 19; cdr3_aa: CASSLDTPRSGSGANVLTF; cdr3_nt: TGTGCCAGCAGCTTAGACACGCCCAGGTCCGGCTCTGGGGCCAACGTCCTGACTTTC
d_call: .; v_call: TRBV3-1; j_call: TRBJ1-1; clone_size: .; cdr3_length: 16; cdr3_aa: CASSLLGGAANTEAFF; cdr3_nt: TGTGCCAGCAGCCTCCTTGGGGGGGCTGCGAACACTGAAGCTTTCTTT
d_call: .; v_call: TRBV6-1; j_call: TRBJ1-6; clone_size: many; cdr3_length: 15; cdr3_aa: CASSGRVGYNSPLHF; cdr3_nt: TGTGCCAGCAGTGGAAGAGTGGGCTATAATTCACCCCTCCACTTT
d_call: .; v_call: TRBV12-3/TRBV12-4; j_call: TRBJ1-2; clone_size: once; cdr3_length: 14; cdr3_aa: CASSLGPTNYGYTF; cdr3_nt: TGTGCCAGCAGTTTAGGCCCAACTAACTATGGCTACACCTTC
d_call: .; v_call: TRBV14; j_call: TRBJ1-1; clone_size: few; cdr3_length: 16; cdr3_aa: CASSTRDQRKDTEAFF; cdr3_nt: TGTGCCAGCAGCACCCGGGATCAAAGGAAGGACACTGAAGCTTTCTTT
d_call: TRBD1; v_call: TRBV24-1; j_call: TRBJ1-5; clone_size: many; cdr3_length: 16; cdr3_aa: CATSDARDSDNQPQHF; cdr3_nt: TGTGCCACCAGTGACGCCCGGGACAGCGACAATCAGCCCCAGCATTTT
d_call: .; v_call: TRBV11-1; j_call: TRBJ1-5; clone_size: few; cdr3_length: 16; cdr3_aa: CASSLGGGGGSGPQHF; cdr3_nt: TGTGCCAGCAGCTTAGGTGGAGGGGGAGGTTCGGGACCCCAGCATTTT
d_call: .; v_call: TRBV19; j_call: TRBJ2-7; clone_size: .; cdr3_length: 13; cdr3_aa: CASSIAGLVEQYF; cdr3_nt: TGTGCCAGTAGTATTGCGGGGCTTGTCGAGCAGTACTTC
d_call: .; v_call: TRBV6-1; j_call: TRBJ2-7; clone_size: many; cdr3_length: 16; cdr3_aa: CASTITQDRGAYEQYF; cdr3_nt: TGTGCCAGCACCATTACCCAGGATAGGGGGGCCTACGAGCAGTACTTC
d_call: .; v_call: TRBV24-1; j_call: TRBJ1-1; clone_size: many; cdr3_length: 11; cdr3_aa: CAPPKEGEAFF; cdr3_nt: TGTGCCCCTCCGAAGGAGGGTGAAGCTTTCTTT
d_call: TRBD1; v_call: TRBV6-2/TRBV6-3; j_call: TRBJ1-5; clone_size: .; cdr3_length: 14; cdr3_aa: CASSRQGSDQPQHF; cdr3_nt: TGTGCCAGCAGTAGACAGGGGTCGGATCAGCCCCAGCATTTT
d_call: .; v_call: TRBV7-9; j_call: TRBJ2-5; clone_size: .; cdr3_length: 18; cdr3_aa: CASSSGQTSRLTQETQYF; cdr3_nt: TGTGCCAGCAGCTCCGGACAGACGTCAAGGTTAACCCAAGAGACCCAGTACTTC
d_call: .; v_call: TRBV28; j_call: TRBJ2-7; clone_size: .; cdr3_length: 14; cdr3_aa: CASSLFRDASEQYF; cdr3_nt: TGTGCCAGCAGTTTATTCAGGGACGCTAGCGAGCAGTACTTC
d_call: .; v_call: TRBV6-2/TRBV6-3; j_call: TRBJ1-1; clone_size: many; cdr3_length: 13; cdr3_aa: CASRPPGHTGAFF; cdr3_nt: TGTGCCAGCAGACCACCGGGACATACGGGAGCTTTCTTT
d_call: .; v_call: TRBV6-1; j_call: TRBJ2-2; clone_size: few; cdr3_length: 12; cdr3_aa: CASSEPPGELFF; cdr3_nt: TGTGCCAGCAGCGAACCACCCGGGGAGCTGTTTTTT
d_call: .; v_call: TRBV18; j_call: TRBJ1-1; clone_size: many; cdr3_length: 14; cdr3_aa: CASSRSDTNTEAFF; cdr3_nt: TGTGCCAGCTCACGGTCGGACACGAACACTGAAGCTTTCTTT
d_call: .; v_call: TRBV6-2/TRBV6-3; j_call: TRBJ1-1; clone_size: many; cdr3_length: 14; cdr3_aa: CASKFAAAGTEAFF; cdr3_nt: TGTGCCAGCAAATTCGCGGCAGCGGGCACTGAAGCTTTCTTT
d_call: .; v_call: TRBV5-1; j_call: TRBJ2-7; clone_size: few; cdr3_length: 14; cdr3_aa: CASSEGVNSYEQYF; cdr3_nt: TGCGCCAGCAGCGAAGGGGTGAATTCCTACGAGCAGTACTTC
d_call: TRBD1; v_call: TRBV6-5; j_call: TRBJ2-5; clone_size: many; cdr3_length: 14; cdr3_aa: CASSSLTGGGTQYF; cdr3_nt: TGTGCCAGCAGTTCACTGACAGGGGGAGGGACCCAGTACTTC
d_call: .; v_call: TRBV6-5; j_call: TRBJ1-2; clone_size: many; cdr3_length: 15; cdr3_aa: CASSYSPSSGDGYTF; cdr3_nt: TGTGCCAGCAGTTACTCACCCTCTAGCGGGGATGGCTACACCTTC
d_call: .; v_call: TRBV6-9; j_call: TRBJ1-1; clone_size: many; cdr3_length: 15; cdr3_aa: CASNLTPVWDTEAFF; cdr3_nt: TGTGCCAGCAACCTAACCCCGGTCTGGGACACTGAAGCTTTCTTT
d_call: .; v_call: TRBV6-5; j_call: TRBJ1-6; clone_size: many; cdr3_length: 16; cdr3_aa: CASSYEGFAYNSPLHF; cdr3_nt: TGTGCCAGCAGTTACGAGGGGTTCGCCTATAATTCACCCCTCCACTTT
d_call: .; v_call: TRBV9; j_call: TRBJ2-4; clone_size: many; cdr3_length: 13; cdr3_aa: CASSVALGNIQYF; cdr3_nt: TGTGCCAGCAGCGTAGCCCTGGGGAACATTCAGTACTTC
d_call: .; v_call: TRBV5-1; j_call: TRBJ1-1; clone_size: many; cdr3_length: 14; cdr3_aa: CASSLDGMNTEAFF; cdr3_nt: TGTGCCAGCAGCCTGGACGGTATGAACACTGAAGCTTTCTTT
d_call: .; v_call: TRBV5-4; j_call: TRBJ2-6; clone_size: many; cdr3_length: 17; cdr3_aa: CASSSRDNLAGANVLTF; cdr3_nt: TGTGCCAGCAGCTCCCGGGACAATTTAGCTGGGGCCAACGTCCTGACTTTC
d_call: .; v_call: TRBV25-1; j_call: TRBJ2-7; clone_size: many; cdr3_length: 14; cdr3_aa: CASSVAGLSYEQYF; cdr3_nt: TGTGCCAGCAGTGTTGCAGGGCTGTCCTACGAGCAGTACTTC
d_call: .; v_call: TRBV5-1; j_call: TRBJ1-1; clone_size: .; cdr3_length: 14; cdr3_aa: CASAPGRGDAEAFF; cdr3_nt: TGCGCCAGCGCGCCGGGAAGGGGTGACGCTGAAGCTTTCTTT
d_call: TRBD1; v_call: TRBV15; j_call: TRBJ2-2; clone_size: .; cdr3_length: 14; cdr3_aa: CATRRQGLPGELFF; cdr3_nt: TGTGCCACCAGACGACAGGGGCTGCCCGGGGAGCTGTTTTTT
d_call: .; v_call: TRBV7-2; j_call: TRBJ1-1; clone_size: many; cdr3_length: 13; cdr3_aa: CASSLVGGAEAFF; cdr3_nt: TGTGCCAGCAGCTTAGTCGGGGGCGCTGAAGCTTTCTTT
d_call: TRBD2; v_call: TRBV5-1; j_call: TRBJ2-5; clone_size: few; cdr3_length: 13; cdr3_aa: CAGSGTGQETQYF; cdr3_nt: TGCGCCGGCAGCGGGACGGGTCAAGAGACCCAGTACTTC
d_call: .; v_call: TRBV6-1; j_call: TRBJ2-2; clone_size: many; cdr3_length: 14; cdr3_aa: CASSVVGFTGELFF; cdr3_nt: TGTGCCAGCAGTGTGGTCGGATTTACCGGGGAGCTGTTTTTT
d_call: .; v_call: TRBV12-3/TRBV12-4; j_call: TRBJ2-2; clone_size: .; cdr3_length: 12; cdr3_aa: CASSLARGELFF; cdr3_nt: TGTGCCAGCAGTTTGGCGCGCGGGGAGCTGTTTTTT
d_call: .; v_call: TRBV12-3/TRBV12-4; j_call: TRBJ1-1; clone_size: few; cdr3_length: 15; cdr3_aa: CASRSRGWGNTEAFF; cdr3_nt: TGTGCCAGCAGATCTCGAGGCTGGGGGAACACTGAAGCTTTCTTT
d_call: .; v_call: TRBV5-1; j_call: TRBJ1-1; clone_size: .; cdr3_length: 14; cdr3_aa: CASSLNSGNTEAFF; cdr3_nt: TGCGCCAGCAGCTTGAATAGTGGGAACACTGAAGCTTTCTTT
d_call: .; v_call: TRBV20-1; j_call: TRBJ1-2; clone_size: many; cdr3_length: 15; cdr3_aa: CSASPWTEPNYGYTF; cdr3_nt: TGCAGTGCTAGCCCCTGGACAGAACCTAACTATGGCTACACCTTC